This T cell receptor (beta chain) was identified during a study of CD8+CD57+ T cells in acquired aplastic anemia. CDR3 and TCR beta VDJ profiling relied on a genomic DNA template. TCRdb ran MiXCR on the reads and lists one entry per CDR3 protein. The table includes around 430,000 distinct CDR3 sequences, less than 35% detected once. This clonotype was observed a few times. Sequencing was done on patients that had shown CD8+CD57+ cell expansion by flow cytometry. The sequencing sample was made of sorted CD4+, CD8+, or CD8+CD57+ T cells (not recorded which) from PBMCs. This TCR derives from a human donor with aplastic anemia.

The CDR3 sequence is CASSQGGTYSNQPQHF. As DNA, the CDR3 is TGTGCCAGCAGCCAAGGAGGGACCTATAGCAATCAGCCCCAGCATTTT. V usage is TRBV4-2 and J usage is TRBJ1-5; maybe TRBD1 (5 bases). Trimming cost V 1 base and J 0 bases, with 10 bases left between them. The V gene's germline CDR1 is LGHNA and CDR2 YNFKEQ. The length of the CDR3 is 16 residues.